This TCR beta chain appears in the sequencing data of a study of shared clonotypes between healthy human individuals. Study summary: Three plates were used per donor for CD4 naive, three for CD4 memory, two for CD8 naive and one for CD8 memory.

For each subset, genomic DNA was distributed in equal portions over several immunoSEQ plates. The table came from immunoSEQ multiplex PCR; TCRdb's copy has only in-frame clones and leaves some out. The sample yields 1.5 million to 1.9 million clones, under 99% seen once. This clone was picked up one time. The source is a man under 40 in good health. Sequencing input: naive CD4+ T cells sorted from blood. Regarding subset: CD45RA+ positively selected.

The DNA for the CDR3 is TGTGCCAGCAGCTTGCTGATAGATGGCTACACCTTC. It is translated as CASSLLIDGYTF. The chain carries TRBV7-2 and TRBJ1-2; D is undetermined. The CDR3 is made up of 12 amino acids. Germline lookup yields CDR1 SGHTA and CDR2 FQGNSA. With 3 bases removed from V and 6 bases from J, the gap between germline ends came to 8 bases.